This TCR beta chain appears in the sequencing data of a study of blood T cells in healthy people across ages. The study, taken as a whole, reports: Roughly linearly, TCR beta diversity per million T cells fell as age increased.

Then a second PCR, running about 6 to 11 cycles, was carried out with a sample-barcoded 5' primer and a J-beta primer mix. Researchers report that a template-switch adaptor with 12 random nucleotides tagged each cDNA molecule. TCRdb reprocessed the 5' RACE reads with MiXCR, giving one entry per CDR3 protein. This table holds some 930,000 distinct CDR3 sequences, 25% to 30% found once. Germline V gene lookup returns CDR1 SGHRS and CDR2 YFSETQ. This CDR3 contains 16 residues. V gave up 2 bases and J gave up 0 bases, with 13 bases separating them. In regard to this clonotype: Its antigen remains unknown.

Separately, the same data were catalogued under a study of T cells of mothers and their children. That work contributes: At a rate of around 1.6 ug per 15 ul, cDNA synthesis received all of the extracted RNA.

The sequencing input was blood. This clonotype was sampled from a woman aged 40 to 50 in good health. This chain connects TRBV5-1 to TRBJ2-3, with D perhaps matching TRBD1 or TRBD2 (6 bases each). CDR3 protein: CASSFTSGASTDTQYF. The CDR3 DNA reads as TGCGCCAGCAGCTTTACGTCGGGGGCAAGCACAGATACGCAGTATTTT.